The 21 T cell receptor beta chains in this list originate from one sample, sequenced in a study of blood T cell repertoires in COVID-19. Generated by immunoSEQ multiplex PCR, the TCRdb table keeps only in-frame clones and is missing some. The sample lists around 45,000 clones; roughly nine tenths were seen once. Sequencing was carried out using peripheral blood. Receptor source: a human donor in a cohort sampled during active COVID-19.

The V gene is TRBV4-1, the J gene TRBJ2-5, with D tentatively TRBD1 (6 bases). The V end was cut by 4 bases, the J end by 1 base, with 16 bases between. The CDR3 totals 16 residues. The germline V gene encodes CDR1 MGHRA and CDR2 YSYEKL. The CDR3 here is CASSLLTGNSQETQYF. The CDR3 bases are TGCGCCAGCAGCCTCCTTACAGGGAACTCCCAAGAGACCCAGTACTTC.

The chain combines TRBV9 with TRBJ2-5, with 9 bases matching TRBD2. This CDR3 spans 16 amino acids. The germline V gene has CDR1 SGDLS and CDR2 YYNGEE. Trimming took 0 bases from V and 2 from J; bases not matched to a gene: 5. The CDR3 coding sequence is TGTGCCAGCAGCGTAGGCGGGGGGGCGATACAAGAGACCCAGTACTTC. This gives the protein CASSVGGGAIQETQYF.

Comment on this clone: Other DNA sequences in the sample encode the same CDR3. This chain connects TRBV5-1 to TRBJ1-1; D unresolved. The CDR3 length is 13 residues. Trimming removed 2 bases at V and 1 base at J, with 6 bases between. The germline V gene encodes CDR1 SGHRS and CDR2 YFSETQ. CDR3 sequence: CASSFRGNTEAFF. Written as DNA, the CDR3 is TGCGCCAGCAGCTTTAGAGGGAACACTGAAGCTTTCTTT.

The chain has TRBV2 and TRBJ2-1; 11 bases agree with TRBD2. The V segment lost 2 bases and the J segment 10 bases; nucleotides outside the gene matches: 7. Germline CDR1 SNHLY, CDR2 FYNNEI. This CDR3 is 15 amino acids long. The CDR3 DNA is TGTGCCAGCAGTGAAAGGTTAGCGGGGGGGGACGAGCAGTTCTTC. It codes for CASSERLAGGDEQFF. The variable domain in full, with the rest retrieved from reference TRBV2 and TRBJ2-1, is EPEVTQTPSHQVTQMGQEVILRCVPISNHLYFYWYRQILGQKVEFLVSFYNNEISEKSEIFDDQFSVERPDGSNFTLKIRSTKLEDSAMYFCASSERLAGGDEQFFGPGTRLTVL.

The chain uses TRBV9 and TRBJ1-2; tentative D call: TRBD1 (5 bases). Germline values: CDR1 SGDLS, CDR2 YYNGEE. V was pared by 0 bases and J by 4 bases, with 7 bases between. The CDR3 length is 13 residues. CDR3 bases: TGTGCCAGCAGCGTAGGGGGGGTCTATGGCTACACCTTC. It is translated as CASSVGGVYGYTF.

This clone has a handful of counts. J is TRBJ2-7 and V is TRBV6-5, with 9 bases identical to TRBD1. Germline trimming cut 7 bases from V and 4 bases from J; bases unmatched to any gene: 11. The CDR3 extends over 15 amino acids. The germline CDR1 and CDR2 sequences are MNHEY and SVGAGI. In DNA form, the CDR3 reads TGTGCCAGCACCGGGTCCGGGACAGGGCGATACGAGCAGTACTTC. Amino acid sequence: CASTGSGTGRYEQYF.

J is TRBJ2-5 and V is TRBV12-5, with D perhaps TRBD2 (7 bases). In germline, CDR1 is LGHNT, CDR2 FRNRAP. V was cut by 2 bases and J by 4 bases, with 17 bases left in between. The CDR3 consists of 16 residues. The CDR3 here is CASGLYAGAVIETQYF. CDR3 sequence (DNA): TGTGCTAGTGGTTTGTACGCGGGGGCTGTTATAGAGACCCAGTACTTC.

This clone was seen a handful of times. The chain couples TRBV7-2 to TRBJ1-2, with D perhaps matching TRBD1 (6 bases). The germline V gene encodes CDR1 SGHTA and CDR2 FQGNSA. V dropped 6 bases and J dropped 0 bases, with 8 bases sitting between them. The CDR3 consists of 13 residues. The CDR3 DNA follows: TGTGCCAGCAGTGGACAGACTAACTATGGCTACACCTTC. Translation: CASSGQTNYGYTF.

The CDR3 DNA is TGTGCCAGCAGCTTAGGGCGGGGAGAATATACCGGGGAGCTGTTTTTT. This codes for CASSLGRGEYTGELFF. This chain connects TRBV7-3 to TRBJ2-2; D possibly corresponds to TRBD2 (6 bases). V lost 2 bases and J 5 bases, leaving 15 bases between the germline ends. The germline gives CDR1 SGHTA, CDR2 FQGTGA. The length of the CDR3 is 16 residues.

The count of this clone is one. The chain has TRBV5-4 and TRBJ2-5, with 7 bases identical to TRBD2. The CDR3 contains 17 residues. The ends lost 0 bases at V and 0 bases at J; junction bases unmatched: 8. Germline CDR1 reads SGHNT; CDR2 reads YYREEE (reference sequence). The CDR3 sequence: CASSLARAGTYQETQYF. CDR3 nucleotides: TGTGCCAGCAGCTTGGCCCGAGCGGGGACCTACCAAGAGACCCAGTACTTC.

The J gene is TRBJ2-6, the V gene TRBV9; possible D gene TRBD2, 6 bases. The germline V gene has CDR1 SGDLS and CDR2 YYNGEE. V lost 7 bases and J 3 bases, leaving 14 bases between the germline ends. This CDR3 contains 15 residues. For the CDR3, the DNA is TGTGCCAGCGGAGATGGGGGAGGTGGGGCCAACGTCCTGACTTTC. Translating it yields CASGDGGGGANVLTF.

The genes are TRBV11-2 and TRBJ2-3; D is uncertain. The V gene lost 5 bases and the J gene lost 4 bases, with 4 bases spanning the gap. The CDR3 has 11 amino acids. The germline V gene has CDR1 SGHAT and CDR2 FQNNGV. CDR3: CASSPADTQYF. CDR3 DNA: TGTGCCAGCAGCCCCGCAGATACGCAGTATTTT.

This chain uses TRBV5-1 with TRBJ2-5; 9 bases are shared with TRBD1. This CDR3 is built from 13 residues. Germline lookup yields CDR1 SGHRS and CDR2 YFSETQ. V was pared by 5 bases and J by 3 bases, with 2 bases of the junction left unmatched. The CDR3 coding sequence is TGCGCCAGCAGAAGGGACAGGGAAGAGACCCAGTACTTC. This translates into CASRRDREETQYF.

This clone was seen only a few times. The rearrangement uses TRBV28 and TRBJ2-4; tentatively, D is TRBD1 (6 bases). The V gene lost 6 bases and the J gene lost 2 bases, with 17 bases spanning the gap. This CDR3 is built from 16 residues. Germline CDR1 reads MDHEN; CDR2 reads SYDVKM. Here the CDR3 reads CASRSQGPETKNIQYF. DNA for the CDR3: TGTGCCAGCAGATCTCAGGGGCCTGAGACCAAAAACATTCAGTACTTC.

The chain employs TRBV6-5 and TRBJ1-1; TRBD1 matches at 9 bases. With V trimmed by 6 bases and J by 6 bases, 11 bases remained unmatched. Germline CDR1 MNHEY, CDR2 SVGAGI. The CDR3 consists of 15 residues. The CDR3 is CASRSDRGRSPEAFF. CDR3 in DNA: TGTGCCAGCAGATCGGACAGGGGACGGTCGCCTGAAGCTTTCTTT.

This clone has just a few counts. This chain joins TRBV6-6 and TRBJ1-5, with D hard to call. This CDR3 has 14 residues. The V end was cut by 2 bases, the J end by 4 bases, with 9 bases between. Per the germline V gene, CDR1 is MNHNY and CDR2 is SVGAGI (reference sequence). The CDR3 DNA reads TGTGCCAGCAGTTACGGGGAGGAGAATCAGCCCCAGCATTTT. Amino acids: CASSYGEENQPQHF.

This clone was detected only once. The chain carries TRBV28 and TRBJ1-5; D is unresolved. The CDR3 has 13 amino acids. Germline CDR1 is MDHEN and CDR2 is SYDVKM. The V end lost 3 bases, the J end lost 7 bases, and 10 bases lay between the germline ends. This CDR3 reads CASSLIRRQPQHF. CDR3 bases: TGTGCCAGCAGTTTGATAAGGAGACAGCCCCAGCATTTT.

V and J are TRBV24-1 and TRBJ2-1; 10 positions agree with TRBD2. Trimming at V came to 1 base and at J to 8 bases, leaving 7 bases not matched to a gene. This CDR3 comprises 16 residues. The germline gives CDR1 KGHDR, CDR2 SFDVKD. Here the CDR3 reads CATSDFRAGGRHEQFF. In DNA form, the CDR3 reads TGTGCCACCAGTGATTTTAGAGCGGGGGGGCGTCATGAGCAGTTCTTC.

This clone was observed a single time. The genes are TRBV19 and TRBJ2-5, with D tentatively TRBD2 (5 bases). CDR1 LNHDA and CDR2 SQIVND come from the germline V gene (reference sequence). V dropped 0 bases and J dropped 1 base, with 9 bases sitting between them. CDR3 length: 15 amino acids. The CDR3 loop is CASSIDSRGQETQYF. CDR3 DNA: TGTGCCAGTAGTATAGATTCCCGGGGCCAAGAGACCCAGTACTTC.

J is TRBJ2-7 and V is TRBV5-1; TRBD2 aligns across 10 bases. CDR3 size: 16 residues. Germline V gives CDR1 SGHRS, CDR2 YFSETQ. V shed 3 bases and J 4 bases; nucleotides not matched to a gene: 10. The CDR3 DNA reads as TGCGCCAGCAGCTCCGGGACTAGCGCTACCAGGTACGAGCAGTACTTC. Translated, it gives CASSSGTSATRYEQYF.

The chain joins TRBV14 to TRBJ2-3, with D possibly matching TRBD1 (6 bases). V was shortened by 4 bases and J by 2 bases, with 13 bases between the two germline ends. CDR3 length: 15 residues. Germline V gives CDR1 SGHDN, CDR2 FVKESK. The DNA for the CDR3 is TGTGCCAGCAGCCCCCGACAGGCGTACACAGATACGCAGTATTTT. Translation gives CASSPRQAYTDTQYF.